This TCR beta chain is from a study of cytomegalovirus exposure and HLA in healthy donors. Study-wide background: T cells numbering some 170 million yielded some 120 million unique TCR beta sequences in an earlier analysis.

The germline gives CDR1 WNHNN, CDR2 SYGVQD (reference sequence). V lost 6 bases and J lost 0; bases outside the gene matches: 4. The CDR3 extends over 14 amino acids. On this clone: Its antigen is still unknown.

Study-level points and caveats: In a later analysis, HLA-associated beta chains showed higher expansion and lower generation probabilities than comparable chains.

A multiplex PCR was run with 60 Vbeta primers and 13 Jbeta primers. Some clones are missing from TCRdb's copy, which holds only in-frame ones; the method was immunoSEQ multiplex PCR. The sample features about 58,000 clones, with 2.1% in its top ten. Healthy bone marrow donors made up the cohort. The source is a woman in her late teens or twenties in good health and CMV-seronegative. Sequenced sample: PBMCs. The rearrangement joins TRBV10-1 to TRBJ1-1; TRBD1 matches 7 bases. The CDR3 here is CASSRQGLNTEAFF. CDR3 DNA sequence: TGCGCCAGCAGCAGACAGGGTTTGAACACTGAAGCTTTCTTT.